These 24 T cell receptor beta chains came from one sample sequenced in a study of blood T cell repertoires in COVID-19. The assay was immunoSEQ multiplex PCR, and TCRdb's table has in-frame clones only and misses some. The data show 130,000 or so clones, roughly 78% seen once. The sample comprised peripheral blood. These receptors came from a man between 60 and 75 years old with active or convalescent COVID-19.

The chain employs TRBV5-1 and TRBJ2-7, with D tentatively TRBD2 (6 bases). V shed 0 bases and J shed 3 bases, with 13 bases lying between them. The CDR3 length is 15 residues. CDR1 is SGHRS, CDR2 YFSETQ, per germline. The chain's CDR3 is CASSLDPGRNYEQYF. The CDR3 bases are TGCGCCAGCAGCTTGGATCCAGGGAGGAACTACGAGCAGTACTTC.

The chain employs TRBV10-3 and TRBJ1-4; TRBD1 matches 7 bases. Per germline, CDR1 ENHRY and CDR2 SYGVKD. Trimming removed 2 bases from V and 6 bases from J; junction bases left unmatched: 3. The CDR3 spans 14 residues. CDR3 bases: TGTGCCATCAGTGAGAGGGGGCAAGATGAAAAACTGTTTTTT. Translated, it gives CAISERGQDEKLFF.

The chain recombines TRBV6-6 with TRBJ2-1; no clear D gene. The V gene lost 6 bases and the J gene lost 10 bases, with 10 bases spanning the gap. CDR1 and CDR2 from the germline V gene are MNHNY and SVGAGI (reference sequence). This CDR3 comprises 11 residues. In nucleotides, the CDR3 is TGTGCCAGCAGCCCTCAGTGGGAGCAGTTCTTC. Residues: CASSPQWEQFF.

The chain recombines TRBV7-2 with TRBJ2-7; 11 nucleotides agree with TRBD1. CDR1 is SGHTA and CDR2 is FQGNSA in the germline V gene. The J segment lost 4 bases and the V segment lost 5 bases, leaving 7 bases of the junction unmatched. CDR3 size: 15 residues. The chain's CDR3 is CASSPRTGGSYEQYF. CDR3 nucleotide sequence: TGTGCCAGCAGCCCGCGGACAGGGGGCTCGTACGAGCAGTACTTC.

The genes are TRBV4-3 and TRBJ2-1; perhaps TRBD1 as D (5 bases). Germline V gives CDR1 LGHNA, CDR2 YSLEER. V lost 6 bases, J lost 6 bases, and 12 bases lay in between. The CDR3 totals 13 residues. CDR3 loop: CASRGRASNEQFF. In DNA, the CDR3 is TGCGCCAGCAGGGGCAGGGCTTCCAATGAGCAGTTCTTC.

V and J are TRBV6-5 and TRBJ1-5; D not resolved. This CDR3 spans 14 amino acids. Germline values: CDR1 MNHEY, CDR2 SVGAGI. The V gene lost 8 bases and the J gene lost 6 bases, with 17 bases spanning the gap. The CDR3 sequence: CASGPGERGQPQHF. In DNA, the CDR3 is TGTGCCAGCGGGCCCGGGGAAAGAGGTCAGCCCCAGCATTTT.

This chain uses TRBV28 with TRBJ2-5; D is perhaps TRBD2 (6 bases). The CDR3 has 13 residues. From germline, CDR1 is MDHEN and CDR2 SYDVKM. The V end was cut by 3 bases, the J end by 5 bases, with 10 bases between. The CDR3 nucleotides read TGTGCCAGCAGTTTCCGGGAGACCGAGACCCAGTACTTC. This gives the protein CASSFRETETQYF.

The CDR3 here is CASSARDRGSSGYTF. The CDR3 DNA sequence: TGTGCCAGCAGCGCCCGGGACAGGGGTTCGTCAGGCTACACCTTC. The gene calls are TRBV5-4 and TRBJ1-2; TRBD1 aligns across 10 bases. Per the germline V gene, CDR1 is SGHNT and CDR2 is YYREEE (reference sequence). There are 15 residues in the CDR3. The V and J ends lost 4 bases and 8 bases, in that order; junction bases with no gene match: 11.

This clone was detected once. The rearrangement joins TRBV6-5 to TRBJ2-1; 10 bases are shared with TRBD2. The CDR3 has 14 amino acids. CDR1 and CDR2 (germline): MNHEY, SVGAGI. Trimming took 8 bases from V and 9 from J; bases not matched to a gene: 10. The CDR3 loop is CASSPAGGPPEQFF. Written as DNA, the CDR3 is TGTGCCAGCTCCCCAGCGGGAGGGCCACCTGAGCAGTTCTTC.

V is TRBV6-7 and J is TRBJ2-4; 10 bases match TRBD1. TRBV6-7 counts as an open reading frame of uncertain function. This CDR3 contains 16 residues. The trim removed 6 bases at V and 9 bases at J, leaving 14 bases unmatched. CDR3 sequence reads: CASRLSRTGGCGIQYF. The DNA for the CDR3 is TGTGCCAGCAGACTCAGTAGGACAGGGGGATGTGGCATTCAGTACTTC.

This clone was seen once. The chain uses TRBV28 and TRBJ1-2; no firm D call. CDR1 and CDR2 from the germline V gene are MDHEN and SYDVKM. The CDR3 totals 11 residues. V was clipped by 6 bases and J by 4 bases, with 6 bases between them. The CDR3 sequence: CASSSSYGYTF. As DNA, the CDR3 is TGTGCCAGCAGCTCGTCCTATGGCTACACCTTC.

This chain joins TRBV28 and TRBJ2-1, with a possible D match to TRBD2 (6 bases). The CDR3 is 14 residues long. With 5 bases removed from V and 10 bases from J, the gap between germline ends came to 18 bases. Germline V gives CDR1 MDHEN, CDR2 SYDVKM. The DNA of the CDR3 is TGTGCCAGCAGTCCTCGACAGCGGGTACGGGAGCAGTTCTTC. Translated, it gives CASSPRQRVREQFF.

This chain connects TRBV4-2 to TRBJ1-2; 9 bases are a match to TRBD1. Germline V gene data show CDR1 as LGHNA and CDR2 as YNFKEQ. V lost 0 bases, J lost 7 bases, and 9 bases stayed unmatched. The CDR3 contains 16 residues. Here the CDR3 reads CASSQDTTGGSRGYTF. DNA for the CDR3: TGTGCCAGCAGCCAAGATACCACAGGGGGCTCTCGTGGCTACACCTTC.

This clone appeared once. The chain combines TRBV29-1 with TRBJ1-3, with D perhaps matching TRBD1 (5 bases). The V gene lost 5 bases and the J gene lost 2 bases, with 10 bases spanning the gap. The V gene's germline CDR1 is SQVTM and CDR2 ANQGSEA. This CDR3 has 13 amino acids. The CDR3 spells CSVRREAGNTIYF. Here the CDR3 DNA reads TGCAGCGTTCGCAGGGAGGCTGGAAACACCATATATTTT.

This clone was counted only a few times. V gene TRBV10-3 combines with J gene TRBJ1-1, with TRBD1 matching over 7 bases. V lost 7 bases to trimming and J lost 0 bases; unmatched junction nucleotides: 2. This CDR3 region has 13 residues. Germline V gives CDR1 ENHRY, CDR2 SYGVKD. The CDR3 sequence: CAIMTGMNTEAFF. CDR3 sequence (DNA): TGTGCCATCATGACAGGGATGAACACTGAAGCTTTCTTT.

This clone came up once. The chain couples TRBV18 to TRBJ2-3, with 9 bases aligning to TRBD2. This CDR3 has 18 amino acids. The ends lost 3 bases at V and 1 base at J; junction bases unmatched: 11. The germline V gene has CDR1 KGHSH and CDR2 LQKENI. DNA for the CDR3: TGTGCCAGCTCACCCTCTTTTGGGGCTAGCGGGGGCACAGATACGCAGTATTTT. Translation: CASSPSFGASGGTDTQYF.

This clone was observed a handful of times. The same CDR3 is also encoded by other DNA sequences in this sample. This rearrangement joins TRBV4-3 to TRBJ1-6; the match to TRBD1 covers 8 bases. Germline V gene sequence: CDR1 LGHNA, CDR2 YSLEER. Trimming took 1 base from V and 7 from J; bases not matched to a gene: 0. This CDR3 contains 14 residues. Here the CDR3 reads CASSQGDRNSPLHF. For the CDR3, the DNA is TGCGCCAGCAGCCAAGGGGACAGGAATTCACCCCTCCACTTT.

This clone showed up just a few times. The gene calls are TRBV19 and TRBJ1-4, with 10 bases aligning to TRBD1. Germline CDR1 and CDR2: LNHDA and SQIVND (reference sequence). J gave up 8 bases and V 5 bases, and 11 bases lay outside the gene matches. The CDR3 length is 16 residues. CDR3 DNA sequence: TGTGCCAGTAGTCTCCAGACAGGGGGCAACGCCGAAAAACTGTTTTTT. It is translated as CASSLQTGGNAEKLFF.

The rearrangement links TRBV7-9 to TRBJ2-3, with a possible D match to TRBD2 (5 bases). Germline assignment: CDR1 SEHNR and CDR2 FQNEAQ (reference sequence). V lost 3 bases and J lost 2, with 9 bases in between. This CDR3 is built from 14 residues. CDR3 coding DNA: TGTGCCAGCAGCTTCTATCGGGACACAGATACGCAGTATTTT. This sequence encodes CASSFYRDTDTQYF.

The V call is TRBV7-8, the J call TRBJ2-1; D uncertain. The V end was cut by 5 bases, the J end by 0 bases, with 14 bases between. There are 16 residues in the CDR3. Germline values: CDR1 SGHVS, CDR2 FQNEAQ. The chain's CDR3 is CASSLLPDLSYNEQFF. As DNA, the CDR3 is TGTGCCAGCAGCCTACTTCCTGATCTCTCCTACAATGAGCAGTTCTTC.

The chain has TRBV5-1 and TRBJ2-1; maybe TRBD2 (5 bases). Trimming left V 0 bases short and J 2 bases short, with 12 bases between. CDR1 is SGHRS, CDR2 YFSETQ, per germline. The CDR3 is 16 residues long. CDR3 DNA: TGCGCCAGCAGCTTGGAAGGAGGCGGGCCCTACAATGAGCAGTTCTTC. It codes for CASSLEGGGPYNEQFF. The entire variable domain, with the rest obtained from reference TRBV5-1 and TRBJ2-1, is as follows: KAGVTQTPRYLIKTRGQQVTLSCSPISGHRSVSWYQQTPGQGLQFLFEYFSETQRNKGNFPGRFSGRQFSNSRSEMNVSTLELGDSALYLCASSLEGGGPYNEQFFGPGTRLTVL.

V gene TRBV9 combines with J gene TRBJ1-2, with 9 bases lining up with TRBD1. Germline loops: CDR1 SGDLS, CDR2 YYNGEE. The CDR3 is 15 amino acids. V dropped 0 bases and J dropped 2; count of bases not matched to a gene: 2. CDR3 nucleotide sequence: TGTGCCAGCAGCGTAGCGGGGACAGGGAACTATGGCTACACCTTC. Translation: CASSVAGTGNYGYTF.

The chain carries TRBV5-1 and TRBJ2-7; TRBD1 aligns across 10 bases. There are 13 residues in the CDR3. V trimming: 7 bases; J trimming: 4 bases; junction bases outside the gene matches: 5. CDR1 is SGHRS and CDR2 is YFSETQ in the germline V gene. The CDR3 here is CASCGDRGYEQYF. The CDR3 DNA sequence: TGCGCCAGCTGTGGGGACAGGGGTTACGAGCAGTACTTC.

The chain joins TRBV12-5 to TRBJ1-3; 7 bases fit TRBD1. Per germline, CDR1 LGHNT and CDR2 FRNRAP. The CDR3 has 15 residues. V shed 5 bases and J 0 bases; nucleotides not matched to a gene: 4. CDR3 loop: CASGRGTASGNTIYF. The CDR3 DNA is TGTGCTAGTGGTCGTGGGACAGCCTCTGGAAACACCATATATTTT.